This TCR beta chain originates from a study of response to subunit inactivated influenza vaccine. The germline V and J ends were trimmed by 6 bases and 3 bases, with 18 bases remaining between them. The germline V gene encodes CDR1 SQVTM and CDR2 ANQGSEA. CDR3 length equals 14 residues. TCRdb reprocessed the RT-PCR reads via MiXCR and lists one record per CDR3 protein. This sample has roughly 700,000 distinct CDR3 sequences; approximately 15% occur once, and the top ten carry 5.5% to 7%. The starting material was PBMCs from blood, obtained 14 to 15 days before vaccination. V is TRBV29-1 and J is TRBJ2-7; D perhaps matches TRBD2 (6 bases). The TCR originated in a man over 45 who received an inactivated influenza vaccine. In DNA, the CDR3 is TGCAGCGTCCGCGGGACCAACGTCCTCTACGAGCAGTACTTC. Protein: CSVRGTNVLYEQYF.